The rows below give T cell receptor beta chains drawn from one sample of a study of blood T cell repertoires in COVID-19. Generated by immunoSEQ multiplex PCR, the TCRdb table keeps only in-frame clones and is missing some. The table shows roughly 200,000 clones, with 86% occurring only once. Sequencing was done on a sample of PBMCs or T cells enriched from blood (not recorded which). The source is a woman aged 40 to 50 in a cohort exposed to, infected with or recovered from COVID-19 (not recorded which). Each CDR3 is given with its conserved first and last residue. The order of the fields is V gene, CDR3 protein.

V gene: TRBV4-3; CDR3 protein: CASSPHPGQSRELFF
V gene: TRBV29-1; CDR3 protein: CSVQSQAYEQYF
V gene: TRBV5-8; CDR3 protein: CASSLGTAGANVLTF
V gene: TRBV11-2; CDR3 protein: CASSLQMTGGELFF
V gene: TRBV21-1; CDR3 protein: CASSKLDRDTSYEQYF
V gene: TRBV11-2; CDR3 protein: CASSFSGGPYNEQFF
V gene: TRBV11-3; CDR3 protein: CASSGNSYEQYF
V gene: TRBV25-1; CDR3 protein: CASSEGGRESGELFF
V gene: TRBV6-4; CDR3 protein: CATRVEGATGELFF
V gene: TRBV7-2; CDR3 protein: CASSTTGERNQPQHF
V gene: TRBV3-1/TRBV3-2; CDR3 protein: CASSLYREVKQYF